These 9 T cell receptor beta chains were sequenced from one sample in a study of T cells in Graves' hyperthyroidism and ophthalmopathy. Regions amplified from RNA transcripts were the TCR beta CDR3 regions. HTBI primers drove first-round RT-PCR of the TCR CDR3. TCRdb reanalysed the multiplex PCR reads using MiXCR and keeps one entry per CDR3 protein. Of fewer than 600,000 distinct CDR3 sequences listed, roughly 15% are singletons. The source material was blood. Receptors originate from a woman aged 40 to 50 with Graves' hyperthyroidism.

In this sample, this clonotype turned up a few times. DNA for the CDR3: TGCAGTGCTAGAGACAGGTTATTTGATCTCTTGAATTCACCCCTCCACTTT. Protein product: CSARDRLFDLLNSPLHF. J is TRBJ1-6 and V is TRBV20-1; D ambiguous. The germline V gene encodes CDR1 DFQATT and CDR2 SNEGSKA (reference sequence). There are 17 residues in the CDR3. Trimming took off 0 bases at V and 7 bases at J, with 19 bases between the two ends.

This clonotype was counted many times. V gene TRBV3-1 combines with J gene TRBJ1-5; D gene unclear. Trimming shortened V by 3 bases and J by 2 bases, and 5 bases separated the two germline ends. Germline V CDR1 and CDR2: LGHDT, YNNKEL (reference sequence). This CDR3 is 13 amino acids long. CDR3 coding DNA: TGTGCCAGCAGCCAGGGAGGCAATCAGCCCCAGCATTTT. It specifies CASSQGGNQPQHF.

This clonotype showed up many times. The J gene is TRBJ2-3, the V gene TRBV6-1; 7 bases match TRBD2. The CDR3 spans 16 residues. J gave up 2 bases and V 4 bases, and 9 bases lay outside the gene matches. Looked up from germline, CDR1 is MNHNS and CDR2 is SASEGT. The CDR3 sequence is CASSGRWDYSTDTQYF. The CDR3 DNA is TGTGCCAGCAGTGGCCGGTGGGACTATTCCACAGATACGCAGTATTTT.

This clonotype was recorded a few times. CDR3 in amino acids: CATSAQGAGGTEAFF. CDR3 nucleotides: TGTGCCACCAGTGCGCAGGGGGCGGGAGGGACTGAAGCTTTCTTT. V and J are TRBV24-1 and TRBJ1-1; 8 positions match TRBD1. The V and J ends lost 5 bases and 5 bases, in that order; junction bases with no gene match: 9. The CDR3 has 15 residues. Germline CDR1 reads KGHDR; CDR2 reads SFDVKD.

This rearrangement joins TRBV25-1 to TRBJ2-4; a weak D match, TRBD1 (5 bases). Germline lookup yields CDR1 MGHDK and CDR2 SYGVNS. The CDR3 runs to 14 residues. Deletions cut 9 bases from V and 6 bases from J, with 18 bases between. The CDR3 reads CARRIPHDRNIQYF. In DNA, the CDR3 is TGTGCCAGGAGGATTCCCCATGACAGAAACATTCAGTACTTC.

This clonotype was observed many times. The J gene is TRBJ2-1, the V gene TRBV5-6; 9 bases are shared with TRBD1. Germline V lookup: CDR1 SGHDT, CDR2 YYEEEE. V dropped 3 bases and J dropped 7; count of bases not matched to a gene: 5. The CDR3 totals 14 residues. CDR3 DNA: TGTGCCAGCAGCTCCCGACAGGGGGATAATGAGCAGTTCTTC. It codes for CASSSRQGDNEQFF.

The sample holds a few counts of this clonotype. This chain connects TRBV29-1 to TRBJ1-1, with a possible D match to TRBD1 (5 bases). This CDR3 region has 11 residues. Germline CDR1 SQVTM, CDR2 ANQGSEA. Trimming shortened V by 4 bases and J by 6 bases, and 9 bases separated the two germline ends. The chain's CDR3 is CSVGKGSEAFF. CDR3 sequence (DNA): TGCAGCGTTGGTAAGGGGTCTGAAGCTTTCTTT.

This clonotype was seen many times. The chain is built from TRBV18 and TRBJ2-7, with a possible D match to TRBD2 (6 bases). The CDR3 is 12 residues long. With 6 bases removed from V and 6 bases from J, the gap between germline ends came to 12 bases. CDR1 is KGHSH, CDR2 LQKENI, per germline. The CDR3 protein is CASSPAEGEQYF. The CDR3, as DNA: TGTGCCAGCTCGCCGGCGGAGGGCGAGCAGTACTTC. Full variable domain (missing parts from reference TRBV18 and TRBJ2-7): NAGVMQNPRHLVRRRGQEARLRCSPMKGHSHVYWYRQLPEEGLKFMVYLQKENIIDESGMPKERFSAEFPKEGPSILRIQQVVRGDSAAYFCASSPAEGEQYFGPGTRLTVT.

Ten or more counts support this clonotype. The CDR3 DNA is TGCAGCGTTGAGGGGCTAGCGGGAGTTGTGGAGACCCAGTACTTC. Protein sequence: CSVEGLAGVVETQYF. V and J are TRBV29-1 and TRBJ2-5, with 10 bases that match TRBD2. Trimming cost V 3 bases and J 5 bases; bases outside gene matches: 9. The CDR3 is 15 residues long. Germline CDR1 reads SQVTM; CDR2 reads ANQGSEA.